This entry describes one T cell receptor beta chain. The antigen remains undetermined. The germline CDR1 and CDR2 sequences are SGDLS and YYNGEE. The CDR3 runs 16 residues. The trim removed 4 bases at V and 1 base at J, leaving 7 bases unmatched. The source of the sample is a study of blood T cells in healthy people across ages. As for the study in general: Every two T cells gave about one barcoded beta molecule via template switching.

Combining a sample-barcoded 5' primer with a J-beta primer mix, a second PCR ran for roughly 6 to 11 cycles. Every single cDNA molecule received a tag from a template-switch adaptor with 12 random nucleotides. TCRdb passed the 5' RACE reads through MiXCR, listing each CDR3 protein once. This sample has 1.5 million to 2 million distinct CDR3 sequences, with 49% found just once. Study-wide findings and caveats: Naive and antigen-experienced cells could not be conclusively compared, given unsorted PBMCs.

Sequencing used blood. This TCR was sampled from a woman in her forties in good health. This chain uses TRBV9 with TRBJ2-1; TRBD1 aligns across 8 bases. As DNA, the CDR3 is TGTGCCAGCAGCCAGAGACAGGGGTCTTCCTACAATGAGCAGTTCTTC. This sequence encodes CASSQRQGSSYNEQFF.